The 15 T cell receptor beta chains given below trace back to one sample, sequenced in a study of blood T cell repertoires in COVID-19. Generated by immunoSEQ multiplex PCR, the TCRdb table keeps only in-frame clones and is missing some. The data contain more than 150,000 clones, 90% of them singletons. Sequencing was done on a sample of peripheral blood. These TCRs come from a man in his fifties with acute or convalescent COVID-19.

The rearrangement uses TRBV5-1 and TRBJ2-3; D remains unclear. This CDR3 spans 14 amino acids. Germline CDR1 is SGHRS and CDR2 is YFSETQ. V lost 0 bases and J 3 bases, leaving 8 bases between the germline ends. CDR3 in amino acids: CASSLGARTDTQYF. CDR3 bases: TGCGCCAGCAGCTTGGGAGCCCGGACAGATACGCAGTATTTT.

The V call is TRBV18, the J call TRBJ2-1; possible D gene TRBD1, 6 bases. Germline CDR1 reads KGHSH; CDR2 reads LQKENI. The CDR3 length is 15 residues. Trimming removed 5 bases from V and 9 bases from J, with 20 bases in between. The CDR3 here is CASSGREGQWAEQFF. DNA for the CDR3: TGTGCCAGCTCAGGCCGAGAAGGACAGTGGGCTGAGCAGTTCTTC.

In this sample, this clone turned up a few times. This chain joins TRBV10-1 and TRBJ2-7; tentatively, D is TRBD1 (6 bases). With 0 bases removed from V and 10 bases from J, the gap between germline ends came to 13 bases. This CDR3 has 13 amino acids. Per germline, CDR1 WNHNN and CDR2 SYGVQD (reference sequence). In DNA, the CDR3 is TGCGCCAGCAGTGAGTCGGTCTCTGGGACACAGTACTTC. It is translated as CASSESVSGTQYF.

J is TRBJ1-5 and V is TRBV27; TRBD1 matches 7 bases. The CDR3 spans 16 residues. Germline CDR1 reads MNHEY; CDR2 reads SMNVEV (reference sequence). Trimming took 2 bases from V and 0 from J; bases not matched to a gene: 4. The CDR3 nucleotides read TGTGCCAGCAGTTTACTGGGACAGCATAGCAATCAGCCCCAGCATTTT. Translation: CASSLLGQHSNQPQHF.

Regarding this clone: One end of the junction varies from germline; a read error may be responsible. The rearrangement joins TRBV2 to TRBJ1-2, with TRBD1 matching 8 bases. This CDR3 is 10 amino acids long. Looked up from germline, CDR1 is SNHLY and CDR2 is FYNNEI. CDR3 sequence (DNA): TGTGCCAGCCGCCTCGGACAGGGCTACTTC. Residues: CASRLGQGYF. Full variable domain (remainder filled in from reference TRBV2 and TRBJ1-2): EPEVTQTPSHQVTQMGQEVILRCVPISNHLYFYWYRQILGQKVEFLVSFYNNEISEKSEIFDDQFSVERPDGSNFTLKIRSTKLEDSAMYFCASRLGQGYFGSGTRLTVV.

The CDR3 region is CASSEDRGYNEQFF. CDR3 DNA: TGTGCCAGCAGTGAGGACAGGGGCTACAATGAGCAGTTCTTC. The gene calls are TRBV2 and TRBJ2-1; TRBD1 matches 9 bases. Germline CDR1 is SNHLY and CDR2 is FYNNEI. V shed 3 bases, J shed 3 bases, and the junction held 0 bases outside the gene matches. The CDR3 sequence is 14 residues long.

Note on this clone: Additional DNA sequences in this sample encode the identical CDR3. J is TRBJ1-3 and V is TRBV9; tentative D call: TRBD1 (5 bases). The CDR3 consists of 15 residues. Between the trimmed V and J ends, which lost 0 bases and 4 bases, there was a span of 11 bases. Germline V CDR1 and CDR2: SGDLS, YYNGEE. This CDR3 reads CASSVGGVTGNTIYF. CDR3 DNA: TGTGCCAGCAGCGTAGGGGGGGTCACCGGAAACACCATATATTTT. Drawing the rest from reference TRBV9 and TRBJ1-3, the complete variable domain is DSGVTQTPKHLITATGQRVTLRCSPRSGDLSVYWYQQSLDQGLQFLIQYYNGEERAKGNILERFSAQQFPDLHSELNLSSLELGDSALYFCASSVGGVTGNTIYFGEGSWLTVV.

The chain employs TRBV7-9 and TRBJ1-1; 9 nucleotides match TRBD1. Germline V gives CDR1 SEHNR, CDR2 FQNEAQ (reference sequence). V shed 4 bases, J shed 3 bases, and the junction held 15 bases outside the gene matches. The CDR3 is 18 amino acids. This CDR3 is CASSSPGQGSPRDTEAFF. DNA of the CDR3: TGTGCCAGCAGCTCGCCGGGACAGGGTTCCCCCCGGGACACTGAAGCTTTCTTT.

The V gene is TRBV27, the J gene TRBJ2-1; a weak D match, TRBD1 (6 bases). V lost 2 bases to trimming and J lost 7 bases, with 18 bases between them. Germline V gene data show CDR1 as MNHEY and CDR2 as SMNVEV (reference sequence). The CDR3 extends over 16 amino acids. The CDR3 here is CASSLDRMAVYNEQFF. The CDR3 coding sequence is TGTGCCAGCAGTTTAGACAGGATGGCGGTTTATAATGAGCAGTTCTTC.

In its sample, this clone was seen once. The CDR3 sequence is CATSYTDTQYF. CDR3 DNA sequence: TGTGCCACCTCTTACACAGATACGCAGTATTTT. This rearrangement joins TRBV10-3 to TRBJ2-3; D is unresolved. Germline CDR1 is ENHRY and CDR2 is SYGVKD. V was cut by 10 bases and J by 2 bases, with 7 bases left in between. The CDR3 spans 11 residues.

The chain carries TRBV5-4 and TRBJ1-6; 7 bases are a match to TRBD1. The CDR3 has 14 amino acids. The germline V gene has CDR1 SGHNT and CDR2 YYREEE (reference sequence). V lost 0 bases to trimming and J lost 10 bases; unmatched junction nucleotides: 4. The CDR3 here is CASSLGQGGSPLHF. CDR3 bases: TGTGCCAGCAGCTTGGGACAGGGAGGATCACCCCTCCACTTT.

The J gene is TRBJ2-7, the V gene TRBV5-1, with a tentative D call TRBD2 (6 bases). CDR3 length equals 15 residues. The V end was cut by 0 bases, the J end by 1 base, with 11 bases between. The V gene's germline CDR1 is SGHRS and CDR2 YFSETQ. The CDR3 bases are TGCGCCAGCAGCTTGGTCGGGGAGGATTCCTACGAGCAGTACTTC. It specifies CASSLVGEDSYEQYF.

This chain joins TRBV6-5 and TRBJ1-1; TRBD1 aligns across 7 bases. CDR3 size: 14 residues. Germline CDR1 is MNHEY and CDR2 is SVGAGI. The trim removed 8 bases at V and 2 bases at J, leaving 8 bases unmatched. CDR3 sequence (DNA): TGTGCCAGCTCACGAGGGACAGCAAACACTGAAGCTTTCTTT. Translated: CASSRGTANTEAFF.

J is TRBJ2-5 and V is TRBV12-3 or TRBV12-4; a weak D match, TRBD2 (6 bases). This CDR3 contains 13 residues. Trimming took off 3 bases at V and 2 bases at J, with 7 bases between the two ends. The CDR3: CASSFGGQETQYF. CDR3 DNA: TGTGCCAGCAGTTTCGGGGGACAAGAGACCCAGTACTTC.

CDR3 coding DNA: TGTGCCATCAGTGGTAGCAGAACTAGCACAGATACGCAGTATTTT. Protein product: CAISGSRTSTDTQYF. The rearrangement joins TRBV10-3 to TRBJ2-3, with D uncertain. The germline V gene encodes CDR1 ENHRY and CDR2 SYGVKD. The CDR3 extends over 15 amino acids. Trimming pared 4 bases from V and 0 bases from J, leaving 11 bases between.